Listed here are 22 T cell receptor beta chains from one sample, sequenced in a study of T cell changes during pregnancy in multiple sclerosis. This table comes from immunoSEQ multiplex PCR, and its TCRdb copy is limited to in-frame clones, with some not included. The sample contains roughly 40,000 clones, more than 85% of which appear only once. The sample consisted of CD8+ T cells from peripheral blood mononuclear cells, taken in the first trimester of pregnancy. All receptors come from a female donor with multiple sclerosis, enrolled in a pregnancy study.

The rearrangement joins TRBV30 to TRBJ1-2, with 8 bases identical to TRBD1. V shed 2 bases, J shed 7 bases, and the junction held 3 bases outside the gene matches. CDR3 length: 12 amino acids. Germline values: CDR1 GTSNPN, CDR2 SVGIG (reference sequence). In DNA form, the CDR3 reads TGTGCCTGGAGTAGGGGACAGGTTGGCTACACCTTC. It encodes CAWSRGQVGYTF.

The chain links TRBV19 to TRBJ1-2, with TRBD1 matching 9 bases. CDR1 is LNHDA, CDR2 SQIVND, per germline (reference sequence). The CDR3 totals 13 residues. The junction had 8 bases not matched to a gene; V was cut back by 5 bases and J by 10 bases. The CDR3 DNA reads as TGTGCCAGTAGTCCAGGGACAGGGAACGACTACACCTTC. It yields the protein CASSPGTGNDYTF.

The gene calls are TRBV29-1 and TRBJ2-1; 7 nucleotides agree with TRBD2. The CDR3 runs to 13 residues. From germline, CDR1 is SQVTM and CDR2 ANQGSEA. The V and J ends lost 5 bases and 6 bases, in that order; junction bases with no gene match: 7. CDR3 coding DNA: TGCAGCGTTTCGGGCGGGGGTGGCAATGAGCAGTTCTTC. Its protein product is CSVSGGGGNEQFF.

The genes are TRBV19 and TRBJ2-1; 8 bases line up with TRBD2. The CDR3 has 14 residues. Germline V gene data show CDR1 as LNHDA and CDR2 as SQIVND (reference sequence). V was clipped by 6 bases and J by 4 bases; unmatched bases: 5. The CDR3 DNA reads as TGTGCCAGTAGCGGGGGGGAATATTACAATGAGCAGTTCTTC. This gives the protein CASSGGEYYNEQFF.

The chain carries TRBV6-1 and TRBJ2-1; 7 positions match TRBD2. The V gene's germline CDR1 is MNHNS and CDR2 SASEGT. The ends lost 3 bases at V and 9 bases at J; junction bases unmatched: 14. CDR3 length equals 16 residues. The chain's CDR3 is CASSDPVGGGAGEQFF. The CDR3 DNA reads as TGTGCCAGCAGTGACCCAGTCGGGGGAGGGGCAGGTGAGCAGTTCTTC.

The chain is built from TRBV9 and TRBJ1-6; TRBD1 aligns across 8 bases. The J segment lost 7 bases and the V segment lost 3 bases, leaving 12 bases of the junction unmatched. Germline lookup yields CDR1 SGDLS and CDR2 YYNGEE. The CDR3 runs to 17 residues. CDR3 in DNA: TGTGCCAGCAGCGACGGGCGGGACAGGCCGGGCAATTCACCCCTCCACTTT. This encodes CASSDGRDRPGNSPLHF.

This clone was recorded once. The V call is TRBV6-1, the J call TRBJ2-5, with D tentatively TRBD2 (7 bases). The CDR3 is 16 amino acids. The germline V and J ends were trimmed by 1 base and 3 bases, with 15 bases remaining between them. The germline V gene has CDR1 MNHNS and CDR2 SASEGT. The DNA of the CDR3 is TGTGCCAGCAGTGAAGGGGGGGGGCTGTGGGAAGAGACCCAGTACTTC. It specifies CASSEGGGLWEETQYF.

The V call is TRBV2, the J call TRBJ2-7; 8 bases fit TRBD1. Germline V lookup: CDR1 SNHLY, CDR2 FYNNEI. CDR3 length: 12 residues. V gave up 8 bases and J gave up 7 bases; unmatched junction bases: 7. CDR3 sequence reads: CASYGQGKEQYF. For the CDR3, the DNA is TGTGCCAGCTACGGACAGGGTAAAGAGCAGTACTTC.

A word on this clone: Because the CDR3's place on the DNA is in doubt, the DNA is left out and the CDR3 is given as listed by TCRdb. J is TRBJ2-2 and V is TRBV5-6; the table's D call, TRBD2, has no DNA check behind it. Counting both end residues, the CDR3 totals 17 amino acids. Germline values: CDR1 SGHDT, CDR2 YYEEEE. This CDR3 is CASSLLSSGLRAGELFF.

The CDR3 protein is CASSLASGDLYEQYF. Written as DNA, the CDR3 is TGTGCCAGCAGCTTAGCTAGCGGGGACCTCTACGAGCAGTACTTC. The chain has TRBV11-2 and TRBJ2-7; TRBD2 matches 9 bases. The CDR3 contains 15 residues. V lost 1 base, J lost 3 bases, and 4 bases stayed unmatched. Germline V lookup: CDR1 SGHAT, CDR2 FQNNGV.

CDR3 DNA sequence: TGTGCCACCAACACCGGGACAGGGGGCCGACAGCCCCAGCATTTT. It codes for CATNTGTGGRQPQHF. This sequence joins TRBV15 and TRBJ1-5; 12 bases map to TRBD1. Germline-derived CDR1 and CDR2 are LNHNV and YYDKDF (reference sequence). This CDR3 contains 15 residues. Losses at the gene ends were 7 bases for V and 7 bases for J; bases not matched to a gene: 8. The whole variable domain, remainder taken from reference TRBV15 and TRBJ1-5, is DAMVIQNPRYQVTQFGKPVTLSCSQTLNHNVMYWYQQKSSQAPKLLFHYYDKDFNNEADTPDNFQSRRPNTSFCFLDIRSPGLGDTAMYLCATNTGTGGRQPQHFGDGTRLSIL.

In its sample, this clone was seen once. The chain joins TRBV6-5 to TRBJ2-7, with 7 bases that match TRBD1. V lost 0 bases, J lost 4 bases, and 6 bases stayed unmatched. In germline, CDR1 is MNHEY, CDR2 SVGAGI. The CDR3 is made up of 15 amino acids. CDR3 sequence: CASSYSGTAPYEQYF. CDR3 bases: TGTGCCAGCAGTTACTCGGGGACAGCGCCGTACGAGCAGTACTTC.

This chain connects TRBV9 to TRBJ2-2, with TRBD1 as a possible D gene (6 bases). The germline gives CDR1 SGDLS, CDR2 YYNGEE. V dropped 5 bases and J dropped 1 base, with 18 bases sitting between them. CDR3 length equals 17 residues. The CDR3 DNA reads TGTGCCAGCAGTGGAAGGGACACCCCCCGGAACACCGGGGAGCTGTTTTTT. Its translation is CASSGRDTPRNTGELFF.

This rearrangement joins TRBV14 to TRBJ2-3; TRBD2 agrees at 7 bases. This CDR3 contains 16 residues. V dropped 4 bases and J dropped 1; count of bases not matched to a gene: 8. Germline V gene lookup returns CDR1 SGHDN and CDR2 FVKESK. The CDR3 is CASSRLVAGGTDTQYF. The CDR3, as DNA: TGTGCCAGCAGCCGTCTAGTTGCGGGGGGCACAGATACGCAGTATTTT.

The J gene is TRBJ1-1, the V gene TRBV6-1, with D tentatively TRBD1 (6 bases). Trimming stripped 2 bases from V and 8 bases from J, with 15 bases between. Germline CDR1 is MNHNS and CDR2 is SASEGT. CDR3 length: 14 amino acids. The CDR3 DNA is TGTGCCAGCAGTGAATTGGACCGGGACAAAGAAGCTTTCTTT. The encoded protein is CASSELDRDKEAFF.

The chain is built from TRBV29-1 and TRBJ2-7; weak D call: TRBD1 (6 bases). Germline V lookup: CDR1 SQVTM, CDR2 ANQGSEA. Trimming left V 6 bases short and J 2 bases short, with 17 bases between. The length of the CDR3 is 14 residues. The DNA of the CDR3 is TGCAGCGTGGAGACAGGCACTAACGCCTACGAGCAGTACTTC. Residues: CSVETGTNAYEQYF.

V is TRBV5-6 and J is TRBJ2-5, with D perhaps matching TRBD1 (6 bases). The CDR3 covers 15 residues. Trimming removed 2 bases at V and 4 bases at J, with 15 bases between. Germline V lookup: CDR1 SGHDT, CDR2 YYEEEE. Here the CDR3 DNA reads TGTGCCAGCAGCTTCCTCGTGGGGGCCGGAGAGACCCAGTACTTC. Protein: CASSFLVGAGETQYF.

The chain uses TRBV18 and TRBJ1-1; the D gene is possibly TRBD1 (6 bases). With 1 base removed from V and 4 bases from J, the gap between germline ends came to 16 bases. CDR3 length equals 16 residues. Germline V gives CDR1 KGHSH, CDR2 LQKENI. CDR3 sequence reads: CASSPQQQGGSTEAFF. In DNA form, the CDR3 reads TGTGCCAGCTCACCACAACAACAGGGTGGGAGCACTGAAGCTTTCTTT.

This clone was seen just once. The chain carries TRBV14 and TRBJ2-3, with 8 bases matching TRBD2. Germline CDR1 SGHDN, CDR2 FVKESK. The V and J ends lost 1 base and 2 bases, in that order; junction bases with no gene match: 11. This CDR3 has 18 amino acids. CDR3 amino acids: CASSQVTLAGIPTDTQYF. As DNA, the CDR3 is TGTGCCAGCAGCCAAGTGACGCTAGCGGGCATACCCACAGATACGCAGTATTTT.

The rearrangement links TRBV29-1 to TRBJ1-2, with 7 bases that match TRBD1. V was pared by 3 bases and J by 7 bases, with 2 bases of the junction left unmatched. Germline loops: CDR1 SQVTM, CDR2 ANQGSEA. This CDR3 comprises 11 residues. The CDR3 region is CSVDAGGGYTF. CDR3 bases: TGCAGCGTTGATGCAGGGGGTGGCTACACCTTC.

This chain links TRBV6-1 with TRBJ2-3, with 7 bases lining up with TRBD2. CDR3 length equals 17 residues. Germline V gives CDR1 MNHNS, CDR2 SASEGT. Trimming took 0 bases from V and 4 from J; bases not matched to a gene: 10. The CDR3 DNA follows: TGTGCCAGCAGTGAAGCGGTCGGGGACCGGGGGGCAGATACGCAGTATTTT. Its translation: CASSEAVGDRGADTQYF.

The rearrangement uses TRBV2 and TRBJ1-1, with D possibly matching TRBD1 (5 bases). The CDR3 is made up of 13 amino acids. The V end lost 4 bases, the J end lost 4 bases, and 10 bases lay between the germline ends. Per the germline V gene, CDR1 is SNHLY and CDR2 is FYNNEI. CDR3 in amino acids: CASSGGGFTEAFF. The CDR3 coding sequence is TGTGCCAGCAGTGGGGGGGGGTTCACTGAAGCTTTCTTT.